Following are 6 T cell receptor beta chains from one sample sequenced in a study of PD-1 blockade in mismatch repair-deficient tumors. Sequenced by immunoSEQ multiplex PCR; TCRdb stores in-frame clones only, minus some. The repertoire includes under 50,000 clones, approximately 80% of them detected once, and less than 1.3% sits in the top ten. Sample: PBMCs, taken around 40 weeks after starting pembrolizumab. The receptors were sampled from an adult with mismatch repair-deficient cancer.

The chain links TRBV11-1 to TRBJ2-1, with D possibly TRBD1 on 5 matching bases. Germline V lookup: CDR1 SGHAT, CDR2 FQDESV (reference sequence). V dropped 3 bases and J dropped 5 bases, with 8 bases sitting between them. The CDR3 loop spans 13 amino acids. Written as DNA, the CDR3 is TGTGCCAGCAGCTTTCTAGGGGACAATGAGCAGTTCTTC. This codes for CASSFLGDNEQFF. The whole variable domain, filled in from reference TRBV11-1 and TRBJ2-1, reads EAEVAQSPRYKITEKSQAVAFWCDPISGHATLYWYRQILGQGPELLVQFQDESVVDDSQLPKDRFSAERLKGVDSTLKIQPAELGDSAMYLCASSFLGDNEQFFGPGTRLTVL.

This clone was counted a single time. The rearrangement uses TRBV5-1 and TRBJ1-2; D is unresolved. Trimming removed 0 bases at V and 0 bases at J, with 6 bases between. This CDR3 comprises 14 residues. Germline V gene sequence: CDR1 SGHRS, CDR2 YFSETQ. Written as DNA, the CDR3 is TGCGCCAGCAGCTTGGGCGGAGCTAACTATGGCTACACCTTC. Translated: CASSLGGANYGYTF.

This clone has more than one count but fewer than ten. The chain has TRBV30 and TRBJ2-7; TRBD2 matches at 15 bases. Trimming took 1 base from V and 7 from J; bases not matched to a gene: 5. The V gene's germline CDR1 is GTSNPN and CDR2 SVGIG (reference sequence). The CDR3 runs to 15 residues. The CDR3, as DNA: TGTGCCTGGAGTGGGGGACTAGCGGGAGGTGGTGAGCAGTACTTC. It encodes CAWSGGLAGGGEQYF.

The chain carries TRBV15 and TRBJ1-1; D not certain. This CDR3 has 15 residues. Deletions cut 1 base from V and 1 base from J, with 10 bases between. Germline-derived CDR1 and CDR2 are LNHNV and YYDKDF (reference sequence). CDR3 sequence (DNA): TGTGCCACCAGCAGAGGGTCGACACCGAACACTGAAGCTTTCTTT. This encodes CATSRGSTPNTEAFF.

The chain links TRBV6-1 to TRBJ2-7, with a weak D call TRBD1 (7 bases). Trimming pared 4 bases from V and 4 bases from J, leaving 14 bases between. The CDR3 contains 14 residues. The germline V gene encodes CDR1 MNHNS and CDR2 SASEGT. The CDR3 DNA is TGTGCCAGCAGTGTAAGTCAGGGGGGTTACGAGCAGTACTTC. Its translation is CASSVSQGGYEQYF.

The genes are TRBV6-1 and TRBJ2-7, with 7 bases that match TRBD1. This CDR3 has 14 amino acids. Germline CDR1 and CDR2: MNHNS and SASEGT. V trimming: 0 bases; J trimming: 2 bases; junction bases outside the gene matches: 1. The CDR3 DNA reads TGTGCCAGCAGTGAAGCGCAGGGGGCCTACGAGCAGTACTTC. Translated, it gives CASSEAQGAYEQYF.